The 16 T cell receptor beta chains listed next were all sequenced from one sample in a study of response to subunit inactivated influenza vaccine. TCRdb fed the RT-PCR reads into MiXCR, producing one record per CDR3 protein. The sample lists 400,000 to 550,000 distinct CDR3 sequences; around 25% were seen once. The sample consisted of CD4+ T cells sorted from PBMCs, taken 5 days after vaccination. The receptors come from a man aged 45 to 65 who received an inactivated influenza vaccine.

This chain joins TRBV4-3 and TRBJ2-1; D may be TRBD1 or TRBD2 (5 bases each). V was clipped by 4 bases and J by 6 bases, with 16 bases between them. This CDR3 region has 15 residues. The germline V gene encodes CDR1 LGHNA and CDR2 YSLEER. The CDR3 is CASSPQWGSGNEQFF. CDR3 DNA sequence: TGCGCCAGCAGCCCACAGTGGGGGTCCGGCAATGAGCAGTTCTTC.

The gene calls are TRBV9 and TRBJ1-2; 7 bases agree with TRBD1. The junction had 17 bases not matched to a gene; V was cut back by 2 bases and J by 4 bases. The V gene's germline CDR1 is SGDLS and CDR2 YYNGEE. The CDR3 totals 18 residues. CDR3 coding DNA: TGTGCCAGCAGCGTCCGAGACAGGGAGCCAACCGCTACCTATGGCTACACCTTC. It yields the protein CASSVRDREPTATYGYTF.

This clonotype was detected a few times. This sequence joins TRBV4-1 and TRBJ2-5; 10 bases agree with TRBD2. CDR3 length equals 17 residues. V was clipped by 0 bases and J by 0 bases; unmatched bases: 4. Germline CDR1 is MGHRA and CDR2 is YSYEKL. CDR3 sequence (DNA): TGCGCCAGCAGCCAAGATGTAGCGGGGGGTTACCAAGAGACCCAGTACTTC. It codes for CASSQDVAGGYQETQYF.

The V gene is TRBV6-2 or TRBV6-3, the J gene TRBJ2-1; TRBD2 agrees at 9 bases. This CDR3 has 15 amino acids. Trimming removed 2 bases from V and 4 bases from J; junction bases left unmatched: 3. Germline-derived CDR1 and CDR2 are MNHEY and SVGEGT. The CDR3 DNA follows: TGTGCCAGCAGTTACGAGCTAGCGGGATACAATGAGCAGTTCTTC. Translation gives CASSYELAGYNEQFF.

This clonotype showed up just a few times. The chain couples TRBV12-3 or TRBV12-4 to TRBJ2-1, with TRBD2 as a possible D gene (5 bases). The CDR3 runs to 15 residues. V gave up 5 bases and J gave up 7 bases, with 18 bases separating them. The CDR3 DNA follows: TGTGCCAGCAGTCCTGGACTCAACATAGGGAATGAGCAGTTCTTC. Its translation: CASSPGLNIGNEQFF.

This clonotype was observed a few times. The CDR3 loop is CASSLDTVGPGELFF. In DNA, the CDR3 is TGTGCCAGCAGCTTAGATACAGTGGGCCCCGGGGAGCTGTTTTTT. J is TRBJ2-2 and V is TRBV11-1; D remains unclear. The CDR3 has 15 amino acids. In germline, CDR1 is SGHAT, CDR2 FQDESV (reference sequence). The V gene lost 1 base and the J gene lost 6 bases, with 12 bases spanning the gap.

The genes are TRBV25-1 and TRBJ2-3; TRBD2 agrees at 8 bases. Germline V gene data show CDR1 as MGHDK and CDR2 as SYGVNS. The CDR3 sequence is 16 residues long. V was clipped by 1 base and J by 1 base; unmatched bases: 4. DNA of the CDR3: TGTGCCAGCAGTGAATGGAATAGCGGGGGCACAGATACGCAGTATTTT. Translating gives CASSEWNSGGTDTQYF.

The table lists this clonotype with a few counts. The V and J genes are TRBV6-2 or TRBV6-3 and TRBJ1-2; no firm D call. CDR1 and CDR2 (germline): MNHEY, SVGEGT. This CDR3 region has 15 residues. The V end lost 2 bases, the J end lost 4 bases, and 14 bases lay between the germline ends. The DNA for the CDR3 is TGTGCCAGCAGTTACCTCGGCCCGACGGGCTATGGCTACACCTTC. It specifies CASSYLGPTGYGYTF.

This clonotype was counted between two and nine times. This sequence joins TRBV12-3 or TRBV12-4 and TRBJ1-1; 7 bases are shared with TRBD1. The V segment lost 7 bases and the J segment 1 base; nucleotides outside the gene matches: 9. The CDR3 contains 15 residues. CDR3 DNA: TGTGCCAGCACCTTAAGACAGGGAAAGAACACTGAAGCTTTCTTT. As protein: CASTLRQGKNTEAFF.

This rearrangement joins TRBV18 to TRBJ2-6, with D tentatively TRBD1 or TRBD2 (5 bases each). The CDR3 loop spans 14 amino acids. V was trimmed by 3 bases and J by 6 bases, leaving 9 bases between them. The germline CDR1 and CDR2 sequences are KGHSH and LQKENI. The CDR3 DNA reads as TGTGCCAGCTCACCTACGGGACCGGCCAACGTCCTGACTTTC. Translation: CASSPTGPANVLTF.

This clonotype was seen a handful of times. The chain recombines TRBV2 with TRBJ2-7; D remains unclear. This CDR3 region has 14 residues. Germline CDR1 SNHLY, CDR2 FYNNEI. Between the trimmed V and J ends, which lost 3 bases and 5 bases, there was a span of 14 bases. The CDR3 nucleotides read TGTGCCAGCAGTGACCCGGCTCCGCAAAACGAGCAGTACTTC. Protein: CASSDPAPQNEQYF.

This clonotype was recorded once. The CDR3 DNA reads as TGTGCCAGCAGTGAAGTCTGGGAAGAGACCCAGTACTTC. This encodes CASSEVWEETQYF. This chain joins TRBV2 and TRBJ2-5; D gene uncertain. Trimming took off 1 base at V and 3 bases at J, with 6 bases between the two ends. This CDR3 region has 13 residues. Germline V gives CDR1 SNHLY, CDR2 FYNNEI.

The gene calls are TRBV4-2 and TRBJ2-1; TRBD2 is a possible D gene (7 bases). Looked up from germline, CDR1 is LGHNA and CDR2 is YNFKEQ. V lost 1 base and J 3 bases, leaving 13 bases between the germline ends. CDR3 size: 16 residues. CDR3 coding DNA: TGTGCCAGCAGCCAAGGTGGAGCGGGACACTACAATGAGCAGTTCTTC. This sequence encodes CASSQGGAGHYNEQFF.

The chain carries TRBV5-1 and TRBJ2-7; D is unclear. V was clipped by 0 bases and J by 4 bases, with 14 bases between them. Germline CDR1 is SGHRS and CDR2 is YFSETQ. This CDR3 spans 15 amino acids. CDR3 coding DNA: TGCGCCAGCAGCTTGGACGCAGTCCACGCATACGAGCAGTACTTC. Amino acids: CASSLDAVHAYEQYF.

This chain links TRBV29-1 with TRBJ1-1; D uncertain. The CDR3 contains 12 residues. Trimming took 3 bases from V and 4 from J, leaving 9 bases between them. Germline assignment: CDR1 SQVTM and CDR2 ANQGSEA. CDR3 protein: CSVDPRGTEAFF. CDR3 DNA sequence: TGCAGCGTTGACCCTCGGGGCACTGAAGCTTTCTTT.

The rearrangement uses TRBV3-1 and TRBJ2-1; 13 positions agree with TRBD2. Germline-derived CDR1 and CDR2 are LGHDT and YNNKEL (reference sequence). This CDR3 is built from 16 residues. Unmatched junction bases numbered 2, after V lost 6 bases and J lost 0 bases. CDR3 DNA sequence: TGTGCCAGCAGGCGGACTAGCGGGGGCTCCTACAATGAGCAGTTCTTC. This translates into CASRRTSGGSYNEQFF.